A selection of T cell receptor beta chains follows, all from one sample in a study of esophageal squamous cell carcinoma under preoperative chemotherapy. Using its own MiXCR run on the PCR reads, TCRdb lists one record per CDR3 protein. The sample includes roughly 20,000 distinct CDR3 sequences, just over 45% of them seen just once. This specimen was acquired from a patient given preoperative chemotherapy. These receptors all stem from a human donor with esophageal squamous cell carcinoma. The donor label of this sample is uncertain. The CDR3 runs from the conserved cysteine through the conserved F or W. A D gene is named only where the DNA matches it firmly. Clone size is given for some rows only: seen once, a few or many times, or a class if the clone is expanded.

d_call,v_call,j_call,clone_size,cdr3_nt,cdr3_aa
TRBD2,TRBV7-2,TRBJ2-7,.,TGTGCCAGCAGCTTAGGACTAGCGCGCGAGCAGTACTTC,CASSLGLAREQYF
TRBD1,TRBV7-2,TRBJ2-1,.,TGTGCCAGCAGCTTAGGACGGACAGGGGTATACAATGAGCAGTTCTTC,CASSLGRTGVYNEQFF
.,TRBV7-2,TRBJ2-5,medium-sized,TGTGCCAGCAGCTTAGTCCAAGAGACCCAGTACTTC,CASSLVQETQYF
.,TRBV12-3/TRBV12-4,TRBJ2-3,.,TGTGCCAGCAGTCCGGAGGCTGTGGGCACCGGGGCGCAGTATTTT,CASSPEAVGTGAQYF
TRBD2,TRBV7-8,TRBJ2-5,.,TGTGCCAGGGGCTTCGGGGCGGGAGGGCAAGAGACGCAGTACTTC,CARGFGAGGQETQYF
.,TRBV10-3,TRBJ2-1,many,TGTGCCATCAGTGAAGCCGGCAATGAGCAGTTCTTC,CAISEAGNEQFF
TRBD1,TRBV11-2,TRBJ1-2,.,TGTGCCAGCAGCCGACAGGGAAACTATGGCTACACCTTC,CASSRQGNYGYTF
.,TRBV10-1,TRBJ1-3,few,TGCGCCAGCAAGTTAGACACAGAGGTGTTGGGAAACACCATATATTTT,CASKLDTEVLGNTIYF
TRBD1,TRBV7-2,TRBJ2-6,many,TGTGCCAGCAGCTCCGACAGGGCTGGGGCCAACGTCCTGACTTTC,CASSSDRAGANVLTF
.,TRBV7-3,TRBJ2-3,.,TGTGCCAGCAGCCTGGGGGCGGGGCTTGGCACAGATACCCAGTACTTT,CASSLGAGLGTDTQYF